The entry below describes one T cell receptor beta chain. Germline CDR1 and CDR2: MDHEN and SYDVKM. This CDR3 comprises 16 residues. V lost 4 bases and J 0 bases, leaving 10 bases between the germline ends. This record comes from a study of blood T cells in healthy people across ages. Through a sample-barcoded 5' primer and a J-beta primer mix, a second PCR was run for about 6 to 11 cycles. A single record per CDR3 protein comes from TCRdb applying MiXCR to the 5' RACE reads. The sample has roughly 2 million distinct CDR3 sequences, less than 50% seen once. V and J are TRBV28 and TRBJ2-6, with D uncertain. The receptor was derived from a middle-aged woman in good health. The sequenced sample was blood. The CDR3 is CASSYGRISGANVLTF. Here the CDR3 DNA reads TGTGCCAGCAGTTACGGGCGGATCTCTGGGGCCAACGTCCTGACTTTC.